This note documents a single TCR beta chain sequence. In this sample, this clonotype turned up many times. The antigen this receptor binds is unknown. There are no base qualities to consult, and no much larger clone falls within one base. The entry originates in a study of Graves' ophthalmopathy and Graves' hyperthyroidism (dated by TCRdb to the late 2010s). Turning to the overall study: Peripheral blood was collected at initial diagnosis, prior to any treatment. An independent validation cohort was composed of around 19 hyperthyroidism patients and 17 patients who later progressed from hyperthyroidism to ophthalmopathy. In total, around 130 blood samples were TCR-sequenced: fewer than 50 ophthalmopathy, approximately 80 hyperthyroidism and about 17 hyperthyroidism-to-ophthalmopathy patients. Following sample collection, hyperthyroidism patients were given methimazole at a starting dose of 30 mg daily, and ophthalmopathy patients were given high-dose intravenous methylprednisolone. To explore V-J signatures distinguishing ophthalmopathy from hyperthyroidism, a discovery set of roughly 98 patients (about 44 ophthalmopathy, some 57 stable hyperthyroidism) was enrolled. TCR beta repertoire signatures were used to distinguish Graves' ophthalmopathy from Graves' hyperthyroidism and to predict progression to ophthalmopathy. In several hyperthyroidism patients, the T-cell repertoires found in thyroid tissue were compared with those found in blood.

Ophthalmopathy patients were characterized by moderately to severely active disease, a Clinical Activity Score of at least 3, a NOSPECS grade of at least 4, and a disease duration under 3 months. Patients were excluded if they had other autoimmune diseases, uncontrolled infections, pregnancy or lactation. Diagnosis was based on clinical symptoms, serum thyroxine, TRAb, thyroid ultrasound and orbital computed tomography. PBMCs were isolated from roughly 10 ml of fresh peripheral blood by Ficoll-Paque density gradient centrifugation. Total RNA was extracted using Trizol reagent, and RNA quality was checked on an Agilent 2100 Bioanalyzer. Broad study findings and their caveats: In validation, the model predicted ophthalmopathy progression with 55% to 71% sensitivity and 72% to 80% specificity; roughly 12 predicted patients were CT-confirmed with GO in a median of approximately 6.5 months. Among expanded thyroid clonotypes with frequency above 0.001, most also showed up in blood, which suggests that blood repertoires may reflect the thyroid immune response. Sample size was not predetermined statistically, and investigators were not blinded to group allocation. Ophthalmopathy was separated from stable hyperthyroidism by the 13-signature model with 85% to 90% sensitivity and less than 82% specificity in cross-validation and with 80%/75% in the test set.

TCR beta CDR3 regions were amplified from RNA transcripts for repertoire sequencing. HTBI primers and the Qiagen OneStep RT-PCR kit were used in a first-round RT-PCR, which was followed by a second-round multiplex PCR, size selection and purification. The libraries underwent paired-end sequencing with 100 bp reads on an Illumina HiSeq2000. Regarding the original processing steps: SOAPnuke was used to process the reads, throwing out any read that had adapters, had uncalled bases, had a mean Phred below 15, or lacked an exact constant-primer or identifier match. High-quality paired reads were merged with COPE v1.2.5. Each unique nucleotide sequence was defined as a clonotype, and clonotypes were aligned to IMGT TRB V, D and J references with MiTCR v1.1. The analysis was limited to V-J combinations with a frequency above 0.0001, which together covered 99.2% of the repertoires. For each V-J combination, a TCR clonal expansion and chaos score was defined as F50 clonal expansion divided by the chaos observed in the TCRdist matrix. Features were reduced by Welch's t-statistics and random forest to over 10 V-J combinations, which fed a naive Bayes classifier. Thyroid-blood repertoire similarity was quantified with the Morisita-Horn index. The public reads were quality trimmed at Q25 with fastp and then assembled into clones with MiXCR by TCRdb, keeping productive beta chains. Rows are unified per CDR3 protein, each entry keeping the most common DNA and genes. The V and J calls here are based on TCRdb, not the publication. Present in this sample are 300,000 to 350,000 distinct CDR3 sequences, roughly 15% of which were seen just once. The ten largest clones take up about 12% of the sample.

Relative to germline, V is 5 bases shorter and J is 6 bases shorter, with 12 bases between their ends. Including cysteine and phenylalanine, the CDR3 has 13 amino acids. The kept DNA is CDR3 alone, 39 bases in frame from the first base. From a lookup of the germline V gene, CDR1 and CDR2 are LGHNT and FRNRAP. Sequencing was performed on peripheral blood. The V and J genes are TRBV12-5 and TRBJ2-3, with the D segment possibly TRBD1 or TRBD2, each aligning over 5 bases. This receptor was identified in an adult man with Graves' ophthalmopathy. The CDR3 here reads CASGLGTLDTQYF. The DNA sequence is given as TGTGCTAGTGGTCTAGGGACGTTGGATACGCAGTATTTT.